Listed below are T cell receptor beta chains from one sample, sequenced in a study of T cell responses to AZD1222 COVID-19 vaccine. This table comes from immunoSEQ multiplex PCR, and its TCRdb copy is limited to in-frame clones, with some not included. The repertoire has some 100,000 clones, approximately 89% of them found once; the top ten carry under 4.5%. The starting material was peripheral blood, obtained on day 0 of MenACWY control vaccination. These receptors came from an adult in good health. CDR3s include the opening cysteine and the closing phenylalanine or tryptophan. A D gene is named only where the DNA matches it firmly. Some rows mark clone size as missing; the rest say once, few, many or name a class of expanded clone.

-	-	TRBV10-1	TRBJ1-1	TGCGCCAGCAGTGAGGAAACAGAGATGAACACTGAAGCTTTCTTT	CASSEETEMNTEAFF
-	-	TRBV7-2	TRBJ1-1	TGTGCCAGCAGCTTCGTTGCACAGAGTGAAGCTTTCTTT	CASSFVAQSEAFF
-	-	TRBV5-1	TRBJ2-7	TGCGCCAGCAGCTTGCAAGGGGACGAGCAGTACTTC	CASSLQGDEQYF
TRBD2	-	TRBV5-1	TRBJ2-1	TGCGCCAGCAGCCTGGGGACTAGCGACAATGAGCAGTTCTTC	CASSLGTSDNEQFF
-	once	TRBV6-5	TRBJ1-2	TGTGCCACCGGCCGAATATACTATGGCTACACCTTC	CATGRIYYGYTF
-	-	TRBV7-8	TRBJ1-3	TGTGCCAGCAGTCCCTGGACAGAGAGAAACACCATATATTTT	CASSPWTERNTIYF
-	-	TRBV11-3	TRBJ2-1	TGTGCCAGCAGCCGAGTCAATGAGCAGTTCTTC	CASSRVNEQFF
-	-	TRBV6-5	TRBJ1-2	TGTGCCAGCAGGGACGCGGGAGGTTATGGCTACACCTTC	CASRDAGGYGYTF
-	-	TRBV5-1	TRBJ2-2	TGCGCCAGCAGCTTGGCCCAGGGAGGGGAGCTGTTTTTT	CASSLAQGGELFF
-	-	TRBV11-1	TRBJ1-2	TGTGCCAGCAGCTTAGTAGGCAGCGGTCTGCCCTATGGCTACACCTTC	CASSLVGSGLPYGYTF
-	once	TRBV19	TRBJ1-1	TGTGCCAGTAGATTAGGGGCCGGCGTGAACACTGAAGCTTTCTTT	CASRLGAGVNTEAFF
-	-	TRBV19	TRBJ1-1	TGTGCCAGTAGTATACGTGAGGACAAACGGAACACTGAAGCTTTCTTT	CASSIREDKRNTEAFF
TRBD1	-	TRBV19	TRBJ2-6	TGTGCCAGTAGGGGACAGGGCCTTATCTCTGGGGCCAACGTCCTGACTTTC	CASRGQGLISGANVLTF
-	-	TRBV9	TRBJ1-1	TGTGCCAGCAGCGTAGATGCGGGGGTCTACGGTGAAGCTTTCTTT	CASSVDAGVYGEAFF
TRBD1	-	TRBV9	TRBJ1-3	TGTGCCAGCAGCGTGTCGACAGGGGCCCTCTCTGGAAACACCATATATTTT	CASSVSTGALSGNTIYF
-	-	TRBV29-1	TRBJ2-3	TGCAGCGCCTCAAACACAGATACGCAGTATTTT	CSASNTDTQYF
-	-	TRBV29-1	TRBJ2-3	TGCAGCGTTGAACCCAGCGCTAGCACAGATACGCAGTATTTT	CSVEPSASTDTQYF
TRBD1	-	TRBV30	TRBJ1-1	TGTGCCTGGAGTTCCCGGACAGGAGGGGACACTGAAGCTTTCTTT	CAWSSRTGGDTEAFF
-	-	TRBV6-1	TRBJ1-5	TGTGCCAGCAGTGAATCAGCACTTCACGAGGGCAATCAGCCCCAGCATTTT	CASSESALHEGNQPQHF
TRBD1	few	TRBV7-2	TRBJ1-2	TGTGCCAGCAGCGTTCGGGACAGGGATGGCTACACCTTC	CASSVRDRDGYTF
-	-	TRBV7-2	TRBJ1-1	TGTGCCACCTCCTTTATGAACACTGAAGCTTTCTTT	CATSFMNTEAFF
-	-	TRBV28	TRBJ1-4	TGTGCCAGCAGCTCCCCCTGGGGGGCAACTAATGAAAAACTGTTTTTT	CASSSPWGATNEKLFF
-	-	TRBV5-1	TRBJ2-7	TGCGCCAGCAGCTTGGCTGCCGGGACTCTATGGATCTACGAGCAGTACTTC	CASSLAAGTLWIYEQYF
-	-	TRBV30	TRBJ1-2	TGTGCCTGGAGTGTACTCCGGAACGGAGGCTACACCTTC	CAWSVLRNGGYTF
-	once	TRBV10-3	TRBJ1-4	TGTGCCATCAGTGAGGGACAAGATAATGAAAAACTGTTTTTT	CAISEGQDNEKLFF
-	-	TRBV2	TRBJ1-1	TGTGCCAGCAGTAGGATGAACACTGAAGCTTTCTTT	CASSRMNTEAFF
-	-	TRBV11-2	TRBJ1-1	TGTGCCAGCAGCTTACAGGGATTGGAGACTGAAGCTTTCTTT	CASSLQGLETEAFF
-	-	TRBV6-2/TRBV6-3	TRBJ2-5	TGTGCCAGCAGCGCCTTGAATCGGCGGGCCCAGGAGACCCAGTACTTC	CASSALNRRAQETQYF
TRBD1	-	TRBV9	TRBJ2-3	TGTGCCAGCAGCGCAGGGGACAGTACAAGCACAGATACGCAGTATTTT	CASSAGDSTSTDTQYF
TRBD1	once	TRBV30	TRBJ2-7	TGTGCCTGGGCGAGACAGGGGGCCTACGAGCAGTACTTC	CAWARQGAYEQYF
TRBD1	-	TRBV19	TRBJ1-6	TGTGCCACTTCAGGACAGGGCTTGTATAATTCACCCCTCCACTTT	CATSGQGLYNSPLHF
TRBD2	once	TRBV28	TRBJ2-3	TGTGCCAGCGTTCGGGCGGGGGGCCTCTTACTCACAGATACGCAGTATTTT	CASVRAGGLLLTDTQYF
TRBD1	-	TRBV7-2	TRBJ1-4	TGTGCCAGCAGCCAGTGGACAGGGGATGAAAAACTGTTTTTT	CASSQWTGDEKLFF
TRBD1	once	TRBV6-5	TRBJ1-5	TGTGCCAGCAGTAGGGGGCCGGGCAATCAGCCCCAGCATTTT	CASSRGPGNQPQHF
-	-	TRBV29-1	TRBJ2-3	TGCAGCGTTGCCTCACAGCTAGATACGCAGTATTTT	CSVASQLDTQYF
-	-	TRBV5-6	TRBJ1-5	TGTGCCAGCAGCTTGCGGGGAGGTTATGTTCAGCCCCAGCATTTT	CASSLRGGYVQPQHF
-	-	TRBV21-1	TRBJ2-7	TGTGCCAGCAGCAAACGGACACGGACCTACGAGCAGTACTTC	CASSKRTRTYEQYF
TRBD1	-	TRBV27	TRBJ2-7	TGTGCCAGCAGTTTATCCGGGACAGGGATAACAGGGCAGTACTTC	CASSLSGTGITGQYF
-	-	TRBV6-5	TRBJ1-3	TGTGCCACCCTCGGGGGGGCTGGAAACACCATATATTTT	CATLGGAGNTIYF
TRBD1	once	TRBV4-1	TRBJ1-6	TGCGCCAGCAGCTACAGGACAGGGGTTAATTCACCCCTCCACTTT	CASSYRTGVNSPLHF
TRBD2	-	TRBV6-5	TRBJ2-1	TGTGCCAGCAGTTACCGCCGGACTAGCAGCTACAATGAGCAGTTCTTC	CASSYRRTSSYNEQFF
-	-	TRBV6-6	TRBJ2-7	TGTGCCAGCAGTCTAAATCTCGTGACAATTTACGAGCAGTACTTC	CASSLNLVTIYEQYF
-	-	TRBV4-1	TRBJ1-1	TGCGCCAGCAGCCTGGGAATTAGGCAGGGATCTGAAGCTTTCTTT	CASSLGIRQGSEAFF
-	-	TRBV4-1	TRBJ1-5	TGCGCCAGCAGCCAAGAGGCAGCATATAGCAATCAGCCCCAGCATTTT	CASSQEAAYSNQPQHF
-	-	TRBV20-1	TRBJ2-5	TGCAGTGCTAGCGGGGAGACCCAGTACTTC	CSASGETQYF
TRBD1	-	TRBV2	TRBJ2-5	TGTGCCAGCAGTGAAGCGGCAGGGGGCTACGAGACCCAGTACTTC	CASSEAAGGYETQYF
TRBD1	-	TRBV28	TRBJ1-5	TGTGCCAGCAGTGCTTTCACCCCGGGACAGGGGACTTATAGCAATCAGCCCCAGCATTTT	CASSAFTPGQGTYSNQPQHF
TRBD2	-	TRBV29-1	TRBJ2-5	TGCAGCGTTATCGGACTAGCGGAGACCCAGTACTTC	CSVIGLAETQYF
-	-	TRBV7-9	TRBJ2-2	TGTGCCAGCAGCTTTTCTGCCCTGAGGGGAACCGGGGAGCTGTTTTTT	CASSFSALRGTGELFF
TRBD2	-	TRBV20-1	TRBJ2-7	TGCAGGGTAGCGGGAGCCGAGCAGTACTTC	CRVAGAEQYF
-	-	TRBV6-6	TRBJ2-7	TGTGCCAGCAGTCACTCCTACGAGCAGTACTTC	CASSHSYEQYF
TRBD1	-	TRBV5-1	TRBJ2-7	TGCGCCAGCAGCCGTGACGGACAGGGGCTCAGTCCCTACGAGCAGTACTTC	CASSRDGQGLSPYEQYF
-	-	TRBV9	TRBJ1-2	TGTGCCAGCAGCGTAGATTCGTTGGGCAGTAACTATGGCTACACCTTC	CASSVDSLGSNYGYTF
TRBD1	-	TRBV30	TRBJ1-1	TGTGCCTGGACTCAAGACAGGGGTGATGAAGCTTTCTTT	CAWTQDRGDEAFF